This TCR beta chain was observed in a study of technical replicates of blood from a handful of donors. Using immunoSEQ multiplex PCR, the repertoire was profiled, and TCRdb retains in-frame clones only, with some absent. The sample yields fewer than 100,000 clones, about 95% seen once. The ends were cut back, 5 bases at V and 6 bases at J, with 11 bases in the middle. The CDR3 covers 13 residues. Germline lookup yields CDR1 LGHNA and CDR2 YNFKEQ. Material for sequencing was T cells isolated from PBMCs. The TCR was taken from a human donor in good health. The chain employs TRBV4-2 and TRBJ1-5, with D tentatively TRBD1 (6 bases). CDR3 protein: CASSVQGGQPQHF. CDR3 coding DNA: TGTGCCAGCAGCGTACAGGGTGGTCAGCCCCAGCATTTT.